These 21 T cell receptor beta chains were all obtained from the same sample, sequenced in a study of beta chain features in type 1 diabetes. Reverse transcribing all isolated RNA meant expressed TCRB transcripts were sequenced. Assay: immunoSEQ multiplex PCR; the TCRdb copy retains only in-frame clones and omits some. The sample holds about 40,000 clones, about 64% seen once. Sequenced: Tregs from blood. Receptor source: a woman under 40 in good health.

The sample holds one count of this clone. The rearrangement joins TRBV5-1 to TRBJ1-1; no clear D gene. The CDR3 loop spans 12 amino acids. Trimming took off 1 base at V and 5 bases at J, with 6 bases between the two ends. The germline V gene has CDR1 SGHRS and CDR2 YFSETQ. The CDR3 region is CASSLTDTEAFF. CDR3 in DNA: TGCGCCAGCAGCTTGACAGATACTGAAGCTTTCTTT.

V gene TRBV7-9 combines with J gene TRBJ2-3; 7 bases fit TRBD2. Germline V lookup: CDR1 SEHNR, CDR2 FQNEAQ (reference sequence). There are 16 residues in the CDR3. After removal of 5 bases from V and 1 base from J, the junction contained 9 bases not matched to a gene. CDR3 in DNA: TGTGCCAGCAGCGTTGTAGCGGGTCCTGGCACAGATACGCAGTATTTT. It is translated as CASSVVAGPGTDTQYF.

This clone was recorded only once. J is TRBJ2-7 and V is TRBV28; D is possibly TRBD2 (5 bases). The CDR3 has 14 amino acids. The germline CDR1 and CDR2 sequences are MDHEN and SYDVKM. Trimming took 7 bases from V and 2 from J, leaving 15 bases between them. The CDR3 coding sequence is TGTGCCAGCACCTCATCGGACGGGACCTACGAGCAGTACTTC. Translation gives CASTSSDGTYEQYF.

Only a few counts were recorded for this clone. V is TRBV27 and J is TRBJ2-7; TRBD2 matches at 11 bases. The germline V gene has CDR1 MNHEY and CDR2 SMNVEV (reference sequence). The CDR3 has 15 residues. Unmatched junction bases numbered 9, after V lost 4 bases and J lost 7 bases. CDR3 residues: CASSSRLAGRREQYF. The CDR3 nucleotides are TGTGCCAGCAGTTCCCGACTAGCGGGAAGGAGGGAGCAGTACTTC.

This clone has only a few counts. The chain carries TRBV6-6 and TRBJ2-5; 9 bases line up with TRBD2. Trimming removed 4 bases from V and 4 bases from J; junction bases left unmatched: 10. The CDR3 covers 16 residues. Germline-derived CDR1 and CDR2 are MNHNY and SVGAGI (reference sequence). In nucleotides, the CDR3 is TGTGCCAGCAGTTCCCCAACCCTAGCGGGACGAGAGACCCAGTACTTC. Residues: CASSSPTLAGRETQYF.

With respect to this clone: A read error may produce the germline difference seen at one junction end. The CDR3 DNA reads as TGTGCTAGCAGCAGGACGGGAGCAAGGAATGAAAAACTGTTTTTT. It translates to CASSRTGARNEKLFF. The chain carries TRBV7-7 and TRBJ1-4; unclear D gene. Germline CDR1 and CDR2: SSHAT and FNYEAQ (reference sequence). This CDR3 is 15 amino acids long. Drawing the rest from reference TRBV7-7 and TRBJ1-4, the complete variable domain is GAGVSQSPRYKVTKRGQDVTLRCDPISSHATLYWYQQALGQGPEFLTYFNYEAQPDKSGLPSDRFSAERPEGSISTLTIQRTEQRDSAMYRCASSRTGARNEKLFFGSGTQLSVL.

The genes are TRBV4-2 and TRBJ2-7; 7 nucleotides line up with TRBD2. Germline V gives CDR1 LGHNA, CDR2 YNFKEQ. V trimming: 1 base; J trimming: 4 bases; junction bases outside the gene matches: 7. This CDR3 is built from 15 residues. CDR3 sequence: CASSQAGGPGYEQYF. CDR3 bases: TGTGCCAGCAGCCAAGCGGGGGGTCCCGGGTACGAGCAGTACTTC.

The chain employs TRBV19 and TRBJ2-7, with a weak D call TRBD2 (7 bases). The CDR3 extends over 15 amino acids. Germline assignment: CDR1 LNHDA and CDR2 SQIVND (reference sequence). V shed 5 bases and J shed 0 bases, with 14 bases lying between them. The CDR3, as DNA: TGTGCCAGTAGTCGGGGGGCGGGGGCCTCCTACGAGCAGTACTTC. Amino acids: CASSRGAGASYEQYF.

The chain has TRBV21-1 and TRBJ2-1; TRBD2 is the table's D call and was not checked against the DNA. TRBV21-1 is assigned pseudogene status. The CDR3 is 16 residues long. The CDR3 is CASSKVGAGENNEQFF. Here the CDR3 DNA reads TGTGCCAGCAGCAAAGTCGGTGCGGGAGAAAACAATGAGCAGTTCTTC.

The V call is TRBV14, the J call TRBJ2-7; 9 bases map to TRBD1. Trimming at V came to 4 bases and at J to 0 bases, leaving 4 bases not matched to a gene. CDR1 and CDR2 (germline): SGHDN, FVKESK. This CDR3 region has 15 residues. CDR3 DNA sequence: TGTGCCAGCAGCCGAGACAGGGGGATCTCCTACGAGCAGTACTTC. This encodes CASSRDRGISYEQYF.

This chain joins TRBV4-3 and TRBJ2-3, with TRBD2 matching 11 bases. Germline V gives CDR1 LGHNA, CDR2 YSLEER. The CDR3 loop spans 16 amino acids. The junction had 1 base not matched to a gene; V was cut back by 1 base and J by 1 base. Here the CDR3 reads CASSQVLAGGTDTQYF. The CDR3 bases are TGCGCCAGCAGCCAAGTACTAGCGGGAGGCACAGATACGCAGTATTTT.

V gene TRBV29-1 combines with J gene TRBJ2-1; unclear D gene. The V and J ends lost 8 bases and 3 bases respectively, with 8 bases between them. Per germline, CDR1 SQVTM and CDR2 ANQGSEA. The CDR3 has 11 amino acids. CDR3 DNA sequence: TGCAGCACTCAAGTCTACAATGAGCAGTTCTTC. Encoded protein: CSTQVYNEQFF.

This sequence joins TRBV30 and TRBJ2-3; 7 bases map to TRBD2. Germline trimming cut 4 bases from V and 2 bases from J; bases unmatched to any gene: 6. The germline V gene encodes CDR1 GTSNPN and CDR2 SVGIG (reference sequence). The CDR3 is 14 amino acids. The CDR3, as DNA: TGTGCCTGGACGCAGGGAGGGACCACAGATACGCAGTATTTT. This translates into CAWTQGGTTDTQYF.

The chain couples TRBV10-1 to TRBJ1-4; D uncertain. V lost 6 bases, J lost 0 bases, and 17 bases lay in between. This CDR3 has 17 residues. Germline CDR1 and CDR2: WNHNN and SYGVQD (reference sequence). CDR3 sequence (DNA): TGCGCCAGCAGCCCAGGACTTCTCGGTGCAACTAATGAAAAACTGTTTTTT. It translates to CASSPGLLGATNEKLFF.

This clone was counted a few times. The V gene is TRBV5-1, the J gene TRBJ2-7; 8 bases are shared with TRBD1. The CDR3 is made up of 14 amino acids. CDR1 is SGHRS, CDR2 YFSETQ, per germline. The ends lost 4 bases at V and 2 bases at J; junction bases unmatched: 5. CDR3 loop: CASSITTGAYEQYF. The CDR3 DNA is TGCGCCAGCAGCATCACGACAGGGGCCTACGAGCAGTACTTC.

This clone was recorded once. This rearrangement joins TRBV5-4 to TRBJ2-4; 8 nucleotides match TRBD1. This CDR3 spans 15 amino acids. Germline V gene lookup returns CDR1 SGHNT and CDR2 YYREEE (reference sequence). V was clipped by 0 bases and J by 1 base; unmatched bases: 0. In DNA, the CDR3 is TGTGCCAGCAGCTTGGACAGGGGGGCCAAAAACATTCAGTACTTC. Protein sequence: CASSLDRGAKNIQYF.

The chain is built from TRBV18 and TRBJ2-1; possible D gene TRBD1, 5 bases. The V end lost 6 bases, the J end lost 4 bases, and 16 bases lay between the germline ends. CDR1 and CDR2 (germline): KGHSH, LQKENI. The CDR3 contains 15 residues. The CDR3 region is CASSRDIGAYNEQFF. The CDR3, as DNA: TGTGCCAGCTCCCGCGACATAGGGGCGTACAATGAGCAGTTCTTC. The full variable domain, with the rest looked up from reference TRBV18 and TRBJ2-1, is NAGVMQNPRHLVRRRGQEARLRCSPMKGHSHVYWYRQLPEEGLKFMVYLQKENIIDESGMPKERFSAEFPKEGPSILRIQQVVRGDSAAYFCASSRDIGAYNEQFFGPGTRLTVL.

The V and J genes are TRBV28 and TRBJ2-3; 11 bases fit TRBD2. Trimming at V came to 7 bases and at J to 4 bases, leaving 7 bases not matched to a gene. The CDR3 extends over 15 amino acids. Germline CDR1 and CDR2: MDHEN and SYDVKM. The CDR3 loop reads CASTLAGGFADTQYF. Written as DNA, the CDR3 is TGTGCCAGCACCTTAGCGGGAGGGTTTGCAGATACGCAGTATTTT.

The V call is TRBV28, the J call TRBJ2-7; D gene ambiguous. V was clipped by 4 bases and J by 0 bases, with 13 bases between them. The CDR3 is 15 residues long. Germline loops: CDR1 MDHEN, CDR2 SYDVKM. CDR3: CASSSLGSSSYEQYF. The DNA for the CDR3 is TGTGCCAGCAGTTCATTAGGTTCTAGCTCCTACGAGCAGTACTTC.

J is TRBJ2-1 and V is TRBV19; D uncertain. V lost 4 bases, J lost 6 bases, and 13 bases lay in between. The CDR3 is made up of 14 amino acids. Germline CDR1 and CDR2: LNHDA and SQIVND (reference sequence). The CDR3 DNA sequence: TGTGCCAGTAGTAGGCCCTTGTTCACCAATGAGCAGTTCTTC. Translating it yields CASSRPLFTNEQFF.

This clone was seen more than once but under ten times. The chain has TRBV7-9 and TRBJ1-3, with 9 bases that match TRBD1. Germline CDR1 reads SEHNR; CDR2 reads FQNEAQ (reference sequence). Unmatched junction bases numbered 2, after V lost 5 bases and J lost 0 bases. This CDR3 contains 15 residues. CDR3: CASSRQGGSGNTIYF. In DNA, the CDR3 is TGTGCCAGCAGCAGACAGGGGGGCTCTGGAAACACCATATATTTT.